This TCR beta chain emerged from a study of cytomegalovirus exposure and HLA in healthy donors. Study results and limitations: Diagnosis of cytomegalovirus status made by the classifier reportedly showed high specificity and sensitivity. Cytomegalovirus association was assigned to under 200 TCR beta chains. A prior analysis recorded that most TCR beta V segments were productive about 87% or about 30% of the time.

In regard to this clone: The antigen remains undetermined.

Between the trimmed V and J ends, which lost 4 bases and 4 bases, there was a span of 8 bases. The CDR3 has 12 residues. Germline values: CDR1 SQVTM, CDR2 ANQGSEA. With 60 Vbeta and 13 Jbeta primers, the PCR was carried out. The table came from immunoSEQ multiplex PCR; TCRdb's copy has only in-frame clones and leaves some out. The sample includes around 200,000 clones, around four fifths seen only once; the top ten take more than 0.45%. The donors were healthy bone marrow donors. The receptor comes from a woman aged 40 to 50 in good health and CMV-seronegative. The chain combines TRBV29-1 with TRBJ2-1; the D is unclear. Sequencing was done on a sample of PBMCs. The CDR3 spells CSVVRSYNEQFF. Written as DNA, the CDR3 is TGCAGCGTTGTTCGGAGTTACAATGAGCAGTTCTTC.